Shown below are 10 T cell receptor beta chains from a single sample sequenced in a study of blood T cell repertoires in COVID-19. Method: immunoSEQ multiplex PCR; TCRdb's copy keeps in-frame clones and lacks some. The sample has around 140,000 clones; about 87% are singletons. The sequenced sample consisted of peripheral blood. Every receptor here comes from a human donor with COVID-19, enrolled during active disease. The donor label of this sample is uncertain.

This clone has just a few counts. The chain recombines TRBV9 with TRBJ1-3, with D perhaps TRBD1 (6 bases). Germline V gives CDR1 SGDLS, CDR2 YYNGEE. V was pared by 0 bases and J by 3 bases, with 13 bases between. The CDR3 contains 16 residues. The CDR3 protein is CASSVDRARGGNTIYF. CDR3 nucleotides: TGTGCCAGCAGCGTAGACAGGGCAAGAGGTGGAAACACCATATATTTT.

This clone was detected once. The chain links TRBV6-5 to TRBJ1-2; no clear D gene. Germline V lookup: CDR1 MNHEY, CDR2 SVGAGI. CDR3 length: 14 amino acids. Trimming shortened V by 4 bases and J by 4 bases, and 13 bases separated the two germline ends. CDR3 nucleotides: TGTGCCAGCAGTTCCTTCCCCCGAGGCTATGGCTACACCTTC. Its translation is CASSSFPRGYGYTF.

CDR3 nucleotides: TGTGCCAGCAGCTTACAGGGGAATGAAAAACTGTTTTTT. Encoded protein: CASSLQGNEKLFF. V gene TRBV6-5 combines with J gene TRBJ1-4, with 7 bases fitting TRBD1. There are 13 residues in the CDR3. Trimming removed 6 bases from V and 5 bases from J; junction bases left unmatched: 3. Per the germline V gene, CDR1 is MNHEY and CDR2 is SVGAGI.

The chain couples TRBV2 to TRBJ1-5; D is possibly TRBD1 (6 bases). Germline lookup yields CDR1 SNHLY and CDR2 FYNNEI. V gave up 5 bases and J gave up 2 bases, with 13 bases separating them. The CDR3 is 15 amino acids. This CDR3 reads CASSPQGRGNQPQHF. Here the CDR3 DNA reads TGTGCCAGCAGTCCACAGGGTAGGGGCAATCAGCCCCAGCATTTT.

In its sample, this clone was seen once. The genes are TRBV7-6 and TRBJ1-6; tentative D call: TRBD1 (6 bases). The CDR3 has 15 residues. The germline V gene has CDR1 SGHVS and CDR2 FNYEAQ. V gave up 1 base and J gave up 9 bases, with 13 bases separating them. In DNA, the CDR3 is TGTGCCAGCAGCTTAGGGCAGGGGTCGCGTTCACCCCTCCACTTT. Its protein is CASSLGQGSRSPLHF.

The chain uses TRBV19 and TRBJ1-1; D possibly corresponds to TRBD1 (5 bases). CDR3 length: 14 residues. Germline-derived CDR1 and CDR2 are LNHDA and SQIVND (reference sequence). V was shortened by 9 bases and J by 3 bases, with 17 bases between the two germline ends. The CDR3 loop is CASDPQGLDTEAFF. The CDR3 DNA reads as TGTGCCAGCGATCCTCAGGGTTTGGACACTGAAGCTTTCTTT.

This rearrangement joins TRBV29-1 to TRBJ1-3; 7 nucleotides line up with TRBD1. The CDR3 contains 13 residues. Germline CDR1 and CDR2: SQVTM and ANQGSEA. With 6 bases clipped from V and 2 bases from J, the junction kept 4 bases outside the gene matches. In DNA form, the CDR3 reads TGCAGCGTGGGGGACAGTGCTGGAAACACCATATATTTT. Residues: CSVGDSAGNTIYF.

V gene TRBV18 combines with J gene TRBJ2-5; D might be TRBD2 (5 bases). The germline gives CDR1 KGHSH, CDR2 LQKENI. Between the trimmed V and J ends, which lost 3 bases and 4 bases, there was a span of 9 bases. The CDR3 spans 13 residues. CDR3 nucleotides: TGTGCCAGCTCACCTCTAGAGGGAGAGACCCAGTACTTC. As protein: CASSPLEGETQYF.

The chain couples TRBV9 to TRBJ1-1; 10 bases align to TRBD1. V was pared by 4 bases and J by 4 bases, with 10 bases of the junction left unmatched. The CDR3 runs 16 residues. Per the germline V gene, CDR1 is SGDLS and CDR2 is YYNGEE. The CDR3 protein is CASSPTGQGSGTEAFF. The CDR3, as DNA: TGTGCCAGCAGCCCCACGGGACAGGGGAGTGGCACTGAAGCTTTCTTT.

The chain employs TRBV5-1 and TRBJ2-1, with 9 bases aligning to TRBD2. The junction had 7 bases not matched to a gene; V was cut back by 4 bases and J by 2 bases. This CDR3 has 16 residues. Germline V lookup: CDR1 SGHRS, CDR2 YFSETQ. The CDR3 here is CASSRHSGGTYNEQFF. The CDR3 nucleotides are TGCGCCAGCAGCCGTCACAGCGGGGGGACCTACAATGAGCAGTTCTTC.